The rows below give T cell receptor beta chains drawn from one sample of a study of human T cells and chemical hapten exposure. In TCRdb, the RACE reads were re-called with MiXCR into one record per CDR3 protein. Here the sample spans approximately 90,000 distinct CDR3 sequences, around a quarter being singletons. The sequencing used whole blood, collected in connection with sensitization to the hapten diphenylcyclopropenone (DPC). The receptors shown here come from a man between 35 and 55 years old with alopecia areata. Some clones in this sample may be carry-over from other donors' samples. Both conserved end residues are part of each CDR3. A D gene is named only where the DNA matches it firmly. A row's size may be missing; if present it is once, few, many or a size class.

abundance	j_gene	v_gene	d_gene	CDR3nt	CDR3aa
-	TRBJ1-2	TRBV6-2/TRBV6-3	-	TGTGCCAGCAGTTACGACAGTACCTATGGCTACACCTTC	CASSYDSTYGYTF
-	TRBJ2-7	TRBV7-2	-	TGTGCCAGCAGCGCCGGACAGCTCAGCTCCTACGAGCAGTACTTC	CASSAGQLSSYEQYF
few	TRBJ1-1	TRBV6-5	TRBD1	TGTGCCAGCAGATACAGGGGACTGGGGAACACTGAAGCTTTCTTT	CASRYRGLGNTEAFF
few	TRBJ1-4	TRBV28	-	TGTGCCAGCAGTTTATTCTACCAGGATGAAAAACTGTTTTTT	CASSLFYQDEKLFF
many	TRBJ2-3	TRBV12-3/TRBV12-4	-	TGTGCCAGCAGCCCCGACTACGATACGCAGTATTTT	CASSPDYDTQYF
-	TRBJ2-3	TRBV15	-	TGTGCCACCAGGGAGGGCGTCGGAGCAGATACGCAGTATTTT	CATREGVGADTQYF
few	TRBJ1-5	TRBV12-3/TRBV12-4	-	TGTGCCAGCAGTTGTGATCAGCCCCAGCATTTT	CASSCDQPQHF
-	TRBJ2-1	TRBV7-2	TRBD1	TGTGCCAGCAGACAGGGGATGAGCTCCTACAATGAGCAGTTCTTC	CASRQGMSSYNEQFF
-	TRBJ2-5	TRBV28	TRBD2	TGTGCCAGCAGTTCCAGCGGGAGGCTTAAAGAGACCCAGTACTTC	CASSSSGRLKETQYF
few	TRBJ2-1	TRBV7-6	-	TGTGCCAGCAGCTTATATCTGACTTCCTACAATGAGCAGTTCTTC	CASSLYLTSYNEQFF
few	TRBJ2-3	TRBV9	-	TGTGCCAGCAGCCCAAGAGGGGGGTCCACAGATACGCAGTATTTT	CASSPRGGSTDTQYF
-	TRBJ1-5	TRBV6-2/TRBV6-3	-	TGTGCCAGCAGTTACGTAACCGGCAATCAGCCCCAGCATTTT	CASSYVTGNQPQHF
few	TRBJ1-4	TRBV6-6	-	TGTGCCAGCAGGGAAGGGGCCCTTAATGAAAAACTGTTTTTT	CASREGALNEKLFF
few	TRBJ2-3	TRBV27	-	TGTGCCAGCAGTTTATGGCCTGAAGGGGGGACGCAGTATTTT	CASSLWPEGGTQYF
-	TRBJ2-7	TRBV25-1	-	TGTGCCAGCTCGAGGATCTACGAGCAGTACTTC	CASSRIYEQYF
-	TRBJ2-7	TRBV4-3	-	TGCGCCAGCAGCCAAGATAGGGGGACCGAGCAGTACTTC	CASSQDRGTEQYF
few	TRBJ2-7	TRBV2	-	TGTGCCAGCAGGGGTCTAGGAGGGGATTTCTACGAGCAGTACTTC	CASRGLGGDFYEQYF
-	TRBJ1-3	TRBV9	-	TGTGCCAGCAGCGTTTATGGAGGGACTACTGGAAACACCATATATTTT	CASSVYGGTTGNTIYF
few	TRBJ2-3	TRBV5-1	-	TGCGCCAGCAGCTTGGAAAGGGGACATACGCAGTATTTT	CASSLERGHTQYF
-	TRBJ2-5	TRBV19	TRBD2	TGTGCCAGTAGTATATCCGGGAGGAGCTTAGGAGAGACCCAGTACTTC	CASSISGRSLGETQYF
-	TRBJ1-5	TRBV2	-	TGTGCCAGCAGTGAAACGGGGATGAGCAATCAGCCCCAGCATTTT	CASSETGMSNQPQHF
-	TRBJ2-7	TRBV10-3	-	TGTGCCATCAGTGCTTCTCTCTACGAGCAGTACTTC	CAISASLYEQYF
few	TRBJ2-1	TRBV7-2	TRBD2	TGTGCCAGCAGCTTACGACTAGCGGGAGCTTACGATGAGCAGTTCTTC	CASSLRLAGAYDEQFF
few	TRBJ2-2	TRBV5-6	-	TGTGCCAGCAGCTTGGAACGAACCGGGGAGCTGTTTTTT	CASSLERTGELFF
-	TRBJ2-7	TRBV7-6	TRBD2	TGTGCCAGCAGCTTAGCGCGTAGTGGGACCGGCAGACTAGCGGGTTTGTACGAGCAGTACTTC	CASSLARSGTGRLAGLYEQYF
few	TRBJ2-5	TRBV12-3/TRBV12-4	TRBD1	TGTGCCAGCAGTTTGGGACAGCAAGAGACCCAGTACTTC	CASSLGQQETQYF
-	TRBJ2-1	TRBV10-3	TRBD2	TGTGCCATCAGTGAAAGGACTAGCGACCACAATGAGCAGTTCTTC	CAISERTSDHNEQFF
-	TRBJ2-5	TRBV29-1	TRBD1	TGCAGCGTGGCGGAGAGGGGGCCGGAGACCCAGTACTTC	CSVAERGPETQYF
-	TRBJ2-2	TRBV10-3	-	TGTGCCATCAGTGAGCCCGCAGGGAAAATGGCCGGGGAGCTGTTTTTT	CAISEPAGKMAGELFF
-	TRBJ2-6	TRBV7-3	-	TGTGCCAGCAGCTTATCCAGCAGCTCTGGGGCCAACGTCCTGACTTTC	CASSLSSSSGANVLTF
-	TRBJ2-5	TRBV7-9	TRBD1	TGTGCCAGCAGCCTCTCGCCCGACAGGGGATGCAAAGAGACCCAGTACTTC	CASSLSPDRGCKETQYF
-	TRBJ1-6	TRBV4-3	-	TGCGCCAGCAGCCAAGATTTAACGGGATATAATTCACCCCTCCACTTT	CASSQDLTGYNSPLHF
-	TRBJ2-3	TRBV6-1	TRBD2	TGTGCCAGCAGTGAGGGAATAGCGGGGGCAGGCTATACGCAGTATTTT	CASSEGIAGAGYTQYF
-	TRBJ1-5	TRBV20-1	TRBD1	TGCAGTGCCTCTACAGGGGGCCGAAGCAATCAGCCCCAGCATTTT	CSASTGGRSNQPQHF
-	TRBJ2-7	TRBV5-5	-	TGTGCCAGCAGCTTGGAGGGGGTGAACGAGCAGTACTTC	CASSLEGVNEQYF
few	TRBJ2-7	TRBV7-2	-	TGTGCCAGCAGCCTGACCCATCAGTCTCTTACGTACGAGCAGTACTTC	CASSLTHQSLTYEQYF
-	TRBJ1-4	TRBV27	-	TGTGCCAGCAGTTGGGGAGAGGGTGGTGAAAAACTGTTTTTT	CASSWGEGGEKLFF
-	TRBJ1-5	TRBV4-1	TRBD1	TGCGCCAGCAGCCTCGAACCTACAGGGGGGAATCAGCCCCAGCATTTT	CASSLEPTGGNQPQHF
-	TRBJ1-6	TRBV11-1	TRBD1	TGTGCCAGCAGTGCCGACAGGGTCGGCTCACCCCTCCACTTT	CASSADRVGSPLHF